The T cell receptor (beta chain) described here comes from a study of T-cell memory formation after mild COVID-19. Study-wide points: The appearance of some responding clones in pre-infection memory suggested that cross-reactive memory joined.

This clonotype occurred many times. The antigen is not known. TCRdb reprocessed the 5' RACE reads via MiXCR and lists one record per CDR3 protein. The sample carries 30,000 or so distinct CDR3 sequences, roughly 21% recorded once. Trimming stripped 1 base from V and 3 bases from J, with 12 bases between. Germline V gene data show CDR1 as KGHSH and CDR2 as LQKENI. This CDR3 is 15 amino acids long. V usage is TRBV18 and J usage is TRBJ1-1, with D hard to call. The TCR comes from an adult who had mild COVID-19 (a few samples of this study predate the infection). Cell type and time point are not known. The specimen was PBMCs or a T cell subset sorted from them (not recorded which). As DNA, the CDR3 is TGTGCCAGCTCACCACAGACGGGATACGACACTGAAGCTTTCTTT. Translation gives CASSPQTGYDTEAFF. Together with reference TRBV18 and TRBJ1-1, the CDR3 gives the full variable domain: NAGVMQNPRHLVRRRGQEARLRCSPMKGHSHVYWYRQLPEEGLKFMVYLQKENIIDESGMPKERFSAEFPKEGPSILRIQQVVRGDSAAYFCASSPQTGYDTEAFFGQGTRLTVV.